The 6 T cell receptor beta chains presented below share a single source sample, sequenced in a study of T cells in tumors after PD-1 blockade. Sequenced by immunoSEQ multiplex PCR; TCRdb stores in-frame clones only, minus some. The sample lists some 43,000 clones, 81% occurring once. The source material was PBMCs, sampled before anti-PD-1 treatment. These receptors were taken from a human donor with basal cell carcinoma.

The CDR3 DNA follows: TGTGCCAGCAGCGTAAGGGTTGACAGCCTCTATGGCTACACCTTC. Its translation: CASSVRVDSLYGYTF. V usage is TRBV9 and J usage is TRBJ1-2, with D possibly being TRBD1 (5 bases). CDR3 length equals 15 residues. Trimming cost V 1 base and J 4 bases, with 14 bases left between them. Looked up from germline, CDR1 is SGDLS and CDR2 is YYNGEE. Supplemented by reference TRBV9 and TRBJ1-2, the full variable domain reads DSGVTQTPKHLITATGQRVTLRCSPRSGDLSVYWYQQSLDQGLQFLIQYYNGEERAKGNILERFSAQQFPDLHSELNLSSLELGDSALYFCASSVRVDSLYGYTFGSGTRLTVV.

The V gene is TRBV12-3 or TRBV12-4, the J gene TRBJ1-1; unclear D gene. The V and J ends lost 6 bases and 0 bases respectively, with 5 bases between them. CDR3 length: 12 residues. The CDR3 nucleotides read TGTGCCAGCAGGAGTATGAACACTGAAGCTTTCTTT. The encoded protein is CASRSMNTEAFF.

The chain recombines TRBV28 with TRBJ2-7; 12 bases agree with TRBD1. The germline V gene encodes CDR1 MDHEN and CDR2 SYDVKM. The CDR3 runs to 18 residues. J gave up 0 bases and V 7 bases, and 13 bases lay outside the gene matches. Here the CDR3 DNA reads TGTGCCAGCAAAGGGACAGGGGGCCGAAATCCAACCTCCTACGAGCAGTACTTC. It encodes CASKGTGGRNPTSYEQYF.

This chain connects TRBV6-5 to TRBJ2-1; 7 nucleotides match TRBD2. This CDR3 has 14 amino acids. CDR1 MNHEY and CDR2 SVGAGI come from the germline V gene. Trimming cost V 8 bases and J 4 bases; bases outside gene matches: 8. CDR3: CASGGLVGYNEQFF. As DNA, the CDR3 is TGTGCCAGCGGAGGACTAGTGGGGTACAATGAGCAGTTCTTC.

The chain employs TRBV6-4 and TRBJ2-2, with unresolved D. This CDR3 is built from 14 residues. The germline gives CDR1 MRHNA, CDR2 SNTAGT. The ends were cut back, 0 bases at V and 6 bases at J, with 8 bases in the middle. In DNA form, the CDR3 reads TGTGCCAGCAGTGACTCTTGGGTATCCGGGGAGCTGTTTTTT. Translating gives CASSDSWVSGELFF.

The CDR3 DNA reads TGTGCCAGCTCACCAAGTTCGGGCTATGGCTACACCTTC. Translation gives CASSPSSGYGYTF. The chain has TRBV18 and TRBJ1-2; D remains unclear. CDR1 and CDR2 from the germline V gene are KGHSH and LQKENI. The CDR3 spans 13 residues. V lost 2 bases to trimming and J lost 4 bases, with 8 bases between them.